These T cell receptor beta chains were read from a single sample in a study of blood T cell repertoires in COVID-19. This table comes from immunoSEQ multiplex PCR, and its TCRdb copy is limited to in-frame clones, with some not included. The table includes 150,000 to 200,000 clones, roughly 90% detected once. Sequenced material: PBMCs or T cells enriched from blood (not recorded which). The source of these receptors is a woman younger than 45 who had recovered from COVID-19. CDR3s include the opening cysteine and the closing phenylalanine or tryptophan. The D gene is left open where the match is weak. Clone sizes are given selectively: once, few, many, or a class where the clone is expanded.

TRBJ1-1	.	.	TRBV30	TGTGCCTGGAGGGCCGGGGTCGGGAAAGCTTTCTTT	CAWRAGVGKAFF
TRBJ1-2	.	.	TRBV7-2	TGTGCCAGCAGCGAAACAGGGTCATATGGCTACACCTTC	CASSETGSYGYTF
TRBJ2-1	.	.	TRBV5-8	TGTGCCAGCACCTTGGGGCCTAGCTTCCCCAATGAGCAGTTCTTC	CASTLGPSFPNEQFF
TRBJ1-6	.	.	TRBV20-1	TGCAGTGCTAGTTACCGAGATAATTCACCCCTCCACTTT	CSASYRDNSPLHF
TRBJ1-1	once	.	TRBV27	TGTGCCAGCAGTTTACCGGGTCGGAACACTGAAGCTTTCTTT	CASSLPGRNTEAFF
TRBJ2-4	.	.	TRBV23-1	TGCGCCAGCAGTCAGGATCCTATCTACTGGAGAGCCAAAAACATTCAGTACTTC	CASSQDPIYWRAKNIQYF
TRBJ2-2	.	.	TRBV19	TGTGCCAGTAGTCCGGGTGTAGGAGCGAACACCGGGGAGCTGTTTTTT	CASSPGVGANTGELFF
TRBJ2-3	.	.	TRBV7-3	TGTGCCAGCAGCCGGGAAGCGGCAGATACGCAGTATTTT	CASSREAADTQYF
TRBJ1-1	.	TRBD1	TRBV5-4	TGTGCCAGCAGCGTAGGACAGGGTCAAATCGAAGCTTTCTTT	CASSVGQGQIEAFF
TRBJ2-3	.	TRBD2	TRBV6-5	TGTGCCAGCAGTTGGACTAGCGGGGGAGAAGATACGCAGTATTTT	CASSWTSGGEDTQYF
TRBJ1-2	.	TRBD1	TRBV15	TGTGCCACCAGCAGATTTACAGGGGGCGCTGAGGGCTACACCTTC	CATSRFTGGAEGYTF
TRBJ1-5	.	.	TRBV24-1	TGTGCCACCAGTGGGGGGCTAGGGCAGCCCCAGCATTTT	CATSGGLGQPQHF
TRBJ2-2	.	.	TRBV6-4	TGTGCCAGCAGTGAGGAGTATGGGAACACCGGGGAGCTGTTTTTT	CASSEEYGNTGELFF
TRBJ2-7	few	TRBD1	TRBV20-1	TGCAGTGCTAATGACATTAGGACAGGGAGTTACGAGCAGTACTTC	CSANDIRTGSYEQYF
TRBJ2-7	.	.	TRBV18	TGTGCCAGCTCACCAGCACTAGACGCCTACGAGCAGTACTTC	CASSPALDAYEQYF
TRBJ2-3	.	TRBD2	TRBV2	TGTGCCAGCAGTGAGGTTAGCGGGGGCGCTTTTTTAGATACGCAGTATTTT	CASSEVSGGAFLDTQYF
TRBJ2-1	.	.	TRBV28	TGTGCCAGCAGTTTAAGTGGCCCAACCTACAATGAGCAGTTCTTC	CASSLSGPTYNEQFF
TRBJ2-1	.	TRBD2	TRBV7-8	TGTGCCAGCAGCTTAAGCGGGACTAGCTACAATGAGCAGTTCTTC	CASSLSGTSYNEQFF
TRBJ1-3	.	.	TRBV6-7	TGTGCCAGCACCCCGGGCAGGGAGGCTGGAAACACCATATATTTT	CASTPGREAGNTIYF
TRBJ2-1	many	TRBD2	TRBV5-1	TGCGCCACCTCGGACCTACTAGCGGGAGGGGGGGAGCAGTTCTTC	CATSDLLAGGGEQFF
TRBJ1-2	.	TRBD1	TRBV9	TGTGCCAGCAGCCCTTCGGTCCCACACGGGACAGGGGGCGGACCCTATGGCTACACCTTC	CASSPSVPHGTGGGPYGYTF
TRBJ1-1	.	.	TRBV4-2	TGTGCCAGCAGCCGAGATGGGGCCGAAGCTTTCTTT	CASSRDGAEAFF
TRBJ1-1	.	.	TRBV27	TGTGCCAGCAGGAGCAGTTTAGGGCTAGCCACTGAAGCTTTCTTT	CASRSSLGLATEAFF
TRBJ1-2	many	.	TRBV2	TGTGCCAGCAGTGTTCGGGTCTTGGACTATGGCTACACCTTC	CASSVRVLDYGYTF
TRBJ2-5	.	TRBD1	TRBV6-5	TGTGCCAGCAGTTACGGGGGACAGCAAGAGACCCAGTACTTC	CASSYGGQQETQYF
TRBJ1-1	.	.	TRBV25-1	TGTGCCAGCAGTGACTCAGGGCCATCTTTTACTGAAGCTTTCTTT	CASSDSGPSFTEAFF
TRBJ1-5	once	TRBD1	TRBV30	TGTGCCTGGAGCACGACAGGGGGCGGGAATCAGCCCCAGCATTTT	CAWSTTGGGNQPQHF
TRBJ2-2	.	TRBD1	TRBV18	TGTGCCAGCTCACCACCGTCGACAGGGGGCTATGGCGGGGAGCTGTTTTTT	CASSPPSTGGYGGELFF
TRBJ2-1	.	TRBD2	TRBV12-5	TGTGCTACCCAATCTCGGGAGGGCCAAAGCAATGAGCAGTTCTTC	CATQSREGQSNEQFF
TRBJ2-7	.	.	TRBV5-6	TGTGCCAGCAGCCTTCTGTCCTACGAGCAGTACTTC	CASSLLSYEQYF
TRBJ1-1	.	TRBD1	TRBV6-2/TRBV6-3	TGTGCCAGCAGTTACACCAGGGGGGACACTGAAGCTTTCTTT	CASSYTRGDTEAFF
TRBJ1-2	once	.	TRBV19	TGTGCCAGTAGTATCAGGAACTATGGCTACACCTTC	CASSIRNYGYTF
TRBJ1-3	once	.	TRBV18	TGTGCCAGCTCAGCCCAGGGGACGGGAAACACCATATATTTT	CASSAQGTGNTIYF
TRBJ2-2	.	.	TRBV9	TGTGCCAGCAGCGTAGTTAGCCGGTTCACCGGGGAGCTGTTTTTT	CASSVVSRFTGELFF
TRBJ1-1	.	.	TRBV3-1/TRBV3-2	TGTGCCAGCAGCCAAGGACAGGTGTTTGGAGCTTTCTTT	CASSQGQVFGAFF
TRBJ2-7	.	TRBD1	TRBV18	TGTGCCAGCTCACCGGACAGGGTTTCTGGCGAGCAGTACTTC	CASSPDRVSGEQYF
TRBJ1-3	.	.	TRBV9	TGTGCCAGCAGCCGACAGCGCACGGACACCATATATTTT	CASSRQRTDTIYF
TRBJ1-2	.	.	TRBV3-1/TRBV3-2	TGTGCCAGCAGCCAAGATCTTTCGGTCTATGGCTACACCTTC	CASSQDLSVYGYTF
TRBJ1-1	once	.	TRBV7-6	TGTGCCAGCAGCTCCCAGGGGTACATGAACACTGAAGCTTTCTTT	CASSSQGYMNTEAFF
TRBJ2-1	.	.	TRBV19	TGTGCCTCCTCAGGGGACGGGTACAATGAGCAGTTCTTC	CASSGDGYNEQFF
TRBJ1-3	.	TRBD1	TRBV7-9	TGTGCCAGCACCCGATCGGACAGGGCCTTTGGAAACACCATATATTTT	CASTRSDRAFGNTIYF
TRBJ2-1	.	.	TRBV7-9	TGTGCCAGCAGCTTAAGAGGGGGACCGGATCGTGAGCAGTTCTTC	CASSLRGGPDREQFF
TRBJ1-4	.	TRBD1	TRBV19	TGTGCCAGTAGTACTCCACTGACAGGGGGCCGGGAAAAACTGTTTTTT	CASSTPLTGGREKLFF
TRBJ2-5	.	TRBD2	TRBV4-3	TGCGCCAGCAGCCAAGGGACTAGGCAAGAGACCCAGTACTTC	CASSQGTRQETQYF
TRBJ2-5	.	.	TRBV6-5	TGTGCCAGCAGTCCGGACGGACTCCAAGAGACCCAGTACTTC	CASSPDGLQETQYF